This T cell receptor (beta chain) was found in a study of T-cell reconstitution after alpha-beta-depleted transplantation in children. From germline, CDR1 is KGHSH and CDR2 LQKENI. The CDR3 extends over 14 amino acids. J was trimmed by 7 bases and V by 3 bases; bases with no gene match: 2. The TCRbeta library was prepared with unique molecular identifiers. TCRdb reanalysed the PCR reads using MiXCR and keeps one entry per CDR3 protein. In the table there are some 840,000 distinct CDR3 sequences, about 16% of which are singletons. There are a few counts of this clonotype. The TCR sequence derives from a male patient between 5 and 17 years old who had a stem cell transplant for acute lymphoblastic leukemia, so the T cells may come from the graft donor. The sample here was PBMCs, mostly from graft donor cells, taken 360 days after TCRalphabeta/CD19-depleted stem cell transplant. This chain links TRBV18 with TRBJ2-4; 11 nucleotides agree with TRBD2. CDR3: CASSPGLADNIQYF. The CDR3 DNA is TGTGCCAGCTCACCGGGACTAGCGGATAACATTCAGTACTTC.